The sequence of this TCR beta chain was determined in a study of T cell responses to AZD1222 COVID-19 vaccine. Profiled with immunoSEQ multiplex PCR; TCRdb holds only in-frame clones, not every one. The sample carries 150,000 to 170,000 clones, about nine tenths recorded once. Comments on this clone: Its antigen is unknown.

Study-wide findings and caveats: The donors showed a predominance of white British ancestry and of females, with possible underestimation of clonal diversity. Spike regions recognized by vaccine-associated CD4 TCRs spanned the protein, led by 160-218 and 743-854.

Germline CDR1 and CDR2: LNHDA and SQIVND (reference sequence). This CDR3 comprises 14 residues. Trimming took off 3 bases at V and 10 bases at J, with 13 bases between the two ends. This specimen was peripheral blood, taken on day 0 of MenACWY control vaccination. J is TRBJ1-6 and V is TRBV19; D is undetermined. This sequence was found in an adult in good health. The CDR3 here is CASSIVSGRSPLHF. CDR3 coding DNA: TGTGCCAGTAGTATCGTCAGTGGACGCTCACCCCTCCACTTT.